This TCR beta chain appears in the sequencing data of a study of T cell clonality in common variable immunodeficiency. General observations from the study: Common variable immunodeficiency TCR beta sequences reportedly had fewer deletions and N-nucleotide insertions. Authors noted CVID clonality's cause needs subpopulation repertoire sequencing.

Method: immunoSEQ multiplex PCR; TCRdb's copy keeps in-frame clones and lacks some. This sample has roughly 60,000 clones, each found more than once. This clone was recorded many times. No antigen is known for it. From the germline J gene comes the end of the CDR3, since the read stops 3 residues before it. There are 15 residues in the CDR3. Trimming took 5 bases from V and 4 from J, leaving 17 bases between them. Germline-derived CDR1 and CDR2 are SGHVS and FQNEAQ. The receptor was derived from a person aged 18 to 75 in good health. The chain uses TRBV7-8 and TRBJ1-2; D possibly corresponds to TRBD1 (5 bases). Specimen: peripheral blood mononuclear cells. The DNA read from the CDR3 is TGTGCCAGCAGCCCCCGTCCCGGGGGAGGCTATGGC. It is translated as CASSPRPGGGYG. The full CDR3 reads CASSPRPGGGYGYTF.